Following are 17 T cell receptor beta chains from one sample sequenced in a study of T-cell reconstitution after alpha-beta-depleted transplantation in children. This sample's TCRbeta library carried unique molecular identifier barcodes. MiXCR was run by TCRdb on the PCR reads, yielding one entry per CDR3 protein. The sample has approximately 500,000 distinct CDR3 sequences; 25% to 30% are singletons. The specimen comprised PBMCs, sampled before TCRalphabeta/CD19-depleted stem cell transplant. Receptors were obtained from a boy in the first two years of life with Wiskott-Aldrich syndrome, due to receive a stem cell transplant.

The chain combines TRBV24-1 with TRBJ2-3; D is possibly TRBD1 (6 bases). V was trimmed by 3 bases and J by 4 bases, leaving 16 bases between them. CDR1 is KGHDR, CDR2 SFDVKD, per germline. CDR3 length: 16 residues. The CDR3 coding sequence is TGTGCCACCAGTGATCCGAGCCAGGGGCGGTCAGATACGCAGTATTTT. This encodes CATSDPSQGRSDTQYF.

The V and J genes are TRBV5-1 and TRBJ2-1; 7 bases are shared with TRBD2. Germline assignment: CDR1 SGHRS and CDR2 YFSETQ. There are 17 residues in the CDR3. Germline trimming cut 3 bases from V and 0 bases from J; bases unmatched to any gene: 9. The CDR3 spells CASSSLTSVSSYNEQFF. For the CDR3, the DNA is TGCGCCAGCAGCTCTTTAACTAGCGTGAGCTCCTACAATGAGCAGTTCTTC.

This clonotype was counted only a few times. The chain recombines TRBV11-2 with TRBJ2-7, with 7 bases fitting TRBD1. Trimming took 2 bases from V and 3 from J; bases not matched to a gene: 4. Germline values: CDR1 SGHAT, CDR2 FQNNGV. CDR3 length: 14 residues. CDR3 bases: TGTGCCAGCAGCTTAAAGGGACAGAACTACGAGCAGTACTTC. This sequence encodes CASSLKGQNYEQYF.

This clonotype turned up a few times. The gene calls are TRBV3-1 and TRBJ2-7; D is ambiguous. Germline loops: CDR1 LGHDT, CDR2 YNNKEL (reference sequence). The CDR3 has 15 residues. Trimming shortened V by 1 base and J by 1 base, and 11 bases separated the two germline ends. The CDR3 sequence: CASSQGVASSYEQYF. The CDR3 coding sequence is TGTGCCAGCAGCCAAGGAGTAGCCTCTTCCTACGAGCAGTACTTC.

V is TRBV4-2 and J is TRBJ2-2; 9 bases align to TRBD2. The V segment lost 0 bases and the J segment 5 bases; nucleotides outside the gene matches: 4. The germline gives CDR1 LGHNA, CDR2 YNFKEQ. The CDR3 totals 16 residues. The CDR3 reads CASSQDSGSRTGELFF. The DNA for the CDR3 is TGTGCCAGCAGCCAAGATAGCGGGAGCAGGACCGGGGAGCTGTTTTTT.

V is TRBV12-3 or TRBV12-4 and J is TRBJ2-7, with D perhaps assigned TRBD1 or TRBD2 (5 bases each). The CDR3 spans 15 residues. V lost 5 bases to trimming and J lost 2 bases, with 16 bases between them. The CDR3 loop is CASSRDGRTTYEQYF. The DNA of the CDR3 is TGTGCCAGCAGTAGGGACGGTCGAACGACCTACGAGCAGTACTTC.

The chain links TRBV20-1 to TRBJ2-1; D assignment may be TRBD1 or TRBD2 (5 bases each). The CDR3 contains 14 residues. Germline CDR1 reads DFQATT; CDR2 reads SNEGSKA (reference sequence). V was trimmed by 5 bases and J by 5 bases, leaving 16 bases between them. CDR3 nucleotide sequence: TGCAGTGCTCACCGGGACCCAGGAAACAATGAGCAGTTCTTC. This codes for CSAHRDPGNNEQFF.

This clonotype has just a few counts. The V and J genes are TRBV5-1 and TRBJ1-3; TRBD1 matches at 8 bases. V was clipped by 2 bases and J by 0 bases; unmatched bases: 10. This CDR3 is built from 18 residues. The germline CDR1 and CDR2 sequences are SGHRS and YFSETQ. The CDR3 region is CASSFPEGQADSGNTIYF. CDR3 in DNA: TGCGCCAGCAGCTTTCCCGAGGGACAGGCCGACTCTGGAAACACCATATATTTT.

The genes are TRBV29-1 and TRBJ1-2; D is uncertain. CDR3 length: 15 residues. V lost 1 base to trimming and J lost 0 bases, with 12 bases between them. Looked up from germline, CDR1 is SQVTM and CDR2 is ANQGSEA. The CDR3 DNA sequence: TGCAGCGTTGAAGTCGGACGTCTAGCTAACTATGGCTACACCTTC. Amino acids: CSVEVGRLANYGYTF.

This clonotype has more than one count but fewer than ten. V is TRBV12-3 or TRBV12-4 and J is TRBJ1-1, with 7 nucleotides matching TRBD1. The CDR3 has 14 amino acids. Losses at the gene ends were 4 bases for V and 3 bases for J; bases not matched to a gene: 5. The CDR3 spells CASSSTGKDTEAFF. The CDR3 DNA sequence: TGTGCCAGCAGTTCGACAGGGAAGGACACTGAAGCTTTCTTT.

The J gene is TRBJ2-7, the V gene TRBV12-3 or TRBV12-4; D uncertain. The CDR3 extends over 11 amino acids. V lost 11 bases, J lost 3 bases, and 11 bases lay in between. CDR3 coding DNA: TGTGCCTCCTGGGCTGTCTACGAGCAGTACTTC. This codes for CASWAVYEQYF.

The chain carries TRBV19 and TRBJ2-5; 11 nucleotides align to TRBD2. V shed 3 bases, J shed 3 bases, and the junction held 3 bases outside the gene matches. The CDR3 totals 15 residues. The V gene's germline CDR1 is LNHDA and CDR2 SQIVND (reference sequence). The CDR3 sequence is CASSIVLAGEETQYF. In DNA form, the CDR3 reads TGTGCCAGTAGTATCGTACTAGCGGGAGAAGAGACCCAGTACTTC. Full variable domain (remainder filled in from reference TRBV19 and TRBJ2-5): DGGITQSPKYLFRKEGQNVTLSCEQNLNHDAMYWYRQDPGQGLRLIYYSQIVNDFQKGDIAEGYSVSREKKESFPLTVTSAQKNPTAFYLCASSIVLAGEETQYFGPGTRLLVL.

The V and J genes are TRBV7-2 and TRBJ2-3; D is perhaps TRBD1 (5 bases). The CDR3 contains 14 residues. Trimming stripped 5 bases from V and 2 bases from J, with 11 bases between. The germline V gene has CDR1 SGHTA and CDR2 FQGNSA. The CDR3 sequence: CASSGAGPTDTQYF. The CDR3 DNA follows: TGTGCCAGCAGCGGGGCAGGCCCCACAGATACGCAGTATTTT.

This clonotype has only one observation. This chain connects TRBV12-3 or TRBV12-4 to TRBJ2-7; 9 bases are a match to TRBD2. The junction had 11 bases not matched to a gene; V was cut back by 8 bases and J by 6 bases. CDR3 length: 14 amino acids. For the CDR3, the DNA is TGTGCCAGCGGCCAAGGACTAGCGAGTAGCGAGCAGTACTTC. This gives the protein CASGQGLASSEQYF.

This sequence joins TRBV6-1 and TRBJ1-1, with 8 positions matching TRBD1. The germline gives CDR1 MNHNS, CDR2 SASEGT. Trimming took 7 bases from V and 4 from J; bases not matched to a gene: 5. The CDR3 runs to 13 residues. The CDR3 region is CASTRDRSTEAFF. CDR3 nucleotides: TGTGCCAGCACTCGGGACAGGTCCACTGAAGCTTTCTTT.

The genes are TRBV6-1 and TRBJ1-2; D is unresolved. Per the germline V gene, CDR1 is MNHNS and CDR2 is SASEGT. The CDR3 covers 17 residues. Between the trimmed V and J ends, which lost 4 bases and 4 bases, there was a span of 22 bases. The CDR3 protein is CASSATLGGRQVYGYTF. The CDR3 bases are TGTGCCAGCAGTGCTACGCTCGGCGGAAGGCAGGTCTATGGCTACACCTTC.

This clonotype was detected many times. The rearrangement uses TRBV7-6 and TRBJ2-3; a possible D gene is TRBD1 (6 bases). This CDR3 spans 15 amino acids. Germline CDR1 SGHVS, CDR2 FNYEAQ. Deletions cut 1 base from V and 2 bases from J, with 10 bases between. CDR3 loop: CASSLGTASTDTQYF. In DNA, the CDR3 is TGTGCCAGCAGCTTAGGGACAGCATCCACAGATACGCAGTATTTT.